Listed below are T cell receptor beta chains from one sample, sequenced in a study of cytomegalovirus exposure and HLA in healthy donors. The data were produced by immunoSEQ multiplex PCR, yet TCRdb's version contains in-frame clones alone and is incomplete. The sample includes around 170,000 clones, over 70% of them seen just once. The sequencing input was PBMCs. The receptors originated from a man over 45 in good health and CMV-seronegative. Both conserved end residues are trimmed from each CDR3. The order of the fields is clone size, J gene, D gene, V gene, CDR3 protein. A D gene is named only where the DNA matches it firmly. Expanded clones are given a class, and other clones once, few, many or no size at all.

-,TRBJ2-1,-,TRBV21-1,ASSKVPGGSHEQF
-,TRBJ2-1,-,TRBV4-3,ASSQGETGIYNEQF
few,TRBJ1-5,-,TRBV10-3,AISGNLNQPQH
-,TRBJ2-3,TRBD1,TRBV19,ASSLGQGGDTQY
-,TRBJ2-1,-,TRBV21-1,ATSNGSYNEQF
-,TRBJ1-2,-,TRBV7-9,SSSQSIQTRGYT
-,TRBJ1-4,-,TRBV15,ATRSRPTNEKLF
-,TRBJ1-2,-,TRBV9,ASSTGIGYT
-,TRBJ1-6,-,TRBV6-6,ASSYSSLDSPLH
once,TRBJ2-1,-,TRBV7-9,SSSLGTPLSSYNEQF
-,TRBJ1-1,-,TRBV29-1,SVEDPYGSVEAF
-,TRBJ2-3,-,TRBV9,ASSSSEGFNTDTQY
few,TRBJ2-5,TRBD2,TRBV7-2,ASSLGGAGGRETQY
-,TRBJ1-2,-,TRBV7-2,ASSFDRISGYT
-,TRBJ2-7,TRBD2,TRBV7-2,ASSLAGGGAYEQY
-,TRBJ2-3,-,TRBV7-6,ASSLVHYTDTQY
-,TRBJ1-6,-,TRBV30,AWAGGSPLH
-,TRBJ1-6,-,TRBV11-3,ASSRGNSPLH
-,TRBJ2-3,TRBD2,TRBV7-9,ASSLKSSGYTDTQY
-,TRBJ2-3,TRBD1,TRBV15,ATSRARTGAQY
-,TRBJ2-7,TRBD1,TRBV5-1,ASSPGTGGAYEQY
-,TRBJ1-3,-,TRBV4-1,ASSQWAGAGNTIY
-,TRBJ2-3,TRBD2,TRBV19,ASSTSGGGDTQY
-,TRBJ2-7,-,TRBV11-2,ASSSTGSYEQY
-,TRBJ2-1,TRBD2,TRBV4-1,ASSQEPSGGIYNEQF
-,TRBJ2-7,-,TRBV4-1,ASSIRDSGSYEQY
-,TRBJ2-7,-,TRBV6-5,ASSYRGRGSYEQY
-,TRBJ2-3,TRBD1,TRBV11-3,ASSSGTDDTDTQY
few,TRBJ2-3,TRBD1,TRBV18,ASSPNRQGIDTQY
once,TRBJ1-4,-,TRBV5-1,ASSSRGGDEKLF
-,TRBJ2-7,TRBD1,TRBV10-1,ASSARDRGTYEQY
-,TRBJ1-4,-,TRBV6-6,ASRIRPGENEKLF
-,TRBJ2-7,-,TRBV10-1,ASSPQGTYEQY
-,TRBJ2-1,-,TRBV6-6,ASSYLMTGGDEQF
-,TRBJ1-2,TRBD1,TRBV19,ASINGQGPRPSYGYT
-,TRBJ1-1,-,TRBV19,ASTSERGTEAF
-,TRBJ2-7,-,TRBV5-1,ASSLATGVSYEQY
-,TRBJ2-7,TRBD2,TRBV6-5,ASSYSTSDIGSEQY
-,TRBJ2-3,-,TRBV5-4,ASSFGGTGTDTQY
-,TRBJ1-2,-,TRBV5-8,ASSQDTYGYT
-,TRBJ1-6,-,TRBV19,ASSGGRHSDSPLH
few,TRBJ2-7,-,TRBV10-1,ASSEINEQY
-,TRBJ1-2,-,TRBV7-9,ASDSGGTYGYT
-,TRBJ2-1,-,TRBV5-1,ASSLGGGNYNEQF
-,TRBJ2-1,TRBD2,TRBV5-8,ASSFLSGGPGHEQF
once,TRBJ2-3,-,TRBV10-3,ASLGGHADTQY
-,TRBJ2-1,-,TRBV5-1,ASSLRAGLNEQF
-,TRBJ1-4,TRBD1,TRBV15,ATSRKKGQNNEKLF
once,TRBJ1-1,-,TRBV6-5,ASKVGLWTEAF
-,TRBJ1-2,TRBD1,TRBV18,ASSPWDRVWGYT
-,TRBJ2-3,TRBD2,TRBV6-4,ASSAPPSGGFTDTQY